This is a list of T cell receptor beta chains from one sample in a study of T cell responses to AZD1222 COVID-19 vaccine. TCRdb's table, derived via immunoSEQ multiplex PCR, lists solely in-frame clones and lacks some. The data hold 60,000 to 90,000 clones, with roughly 80% observed a single time. Sequencing was performed on peripheral blood, taken 28 days after the second dose of the MenACWY control vaccine. Receptor source: an adult who received the MenACWY meningococcal vaccine as a control. Both conserved end residues are part of each CDR3. Each record gives: V gene, J gene, clone size, D gene, CDR3 protein, CDR3 DNA. The D gene is left open where the match is weak. Rows may omit the clone size; those that give it use once, few, many or a size class.

V: TRBV18
J: TRBJ1-5
size: -
D: -
CDR3: CASSPRGGNQPQHF
DNA: TGTGCCAGCTCCCCCCGGGGAGGCAATCAGCCCCAGCATTTT

V: TRBV4-2
J: TRBJ1-2
size: -
D: -
CDR3: CASSQDIRQGYGYTF
DNA: TGTGCCAGCAGCCAAGATATCCGGCAGGGCTATGGCTACACCTTC

V: TRBV25-1
J: TRBJ1-6
size: -
D: -
CDR3: CASGRGNSPLHF
DNA: TGTGCCAGCGGCAGGGGAAATTCACCCCTCCACTTT

V: TRBV11-2
J: TRBJ1-6
size: -
D: TRBD1
CDR3: CASSLGADRDGSPLHF
DNA: TGTGCCAGCAGCTTAGGGGCGGACAGGGATGGATCACCCCTCCACTTT

V: TRBV7-9
J: TRBJ2-1
size: few
D: -
CDR3: CASSLPQSGNEQFF
DNA: TGTGCCAGCAGCTTGCCCCAAAGCGGTAATGAGCAGTTCTTC

V: TRBV4-3
J: TRBJ1-2
size: -
D: TRBD1
CDR3: CASSQERGPGQGADGYTF
DNA: TGCGCCAGCAGCCAAGAGAGGGGACCGGGACAGGGGGCAGATGGCTACACCTTC

V: TRBV6-5
J: TRBJ1-4
size: -
D: TRBD1
CDR3: CASTWSQGADEKLFF
DNA: TGTGCCAGCACATGGAGTCAGGGGGCAGATGAAAAACTGTTTTTT

V: TRBV9
J: TRBJ2-3
size: -
D: -
CDR3: CASSSTADTQYF
DNA: TGTGCCAGCAGTTCAACGGCAGATACGCAGTATTTT

V: TRBV19
J: TRBJ2-7
size: many
D: TRBD1
CDR3: CASSSGQGREQYF
DNA: TGTGCCAGTAGCTCGGGACAGGGGAGGGAGCAGTACTTC

V: TRBV7-2
J: TRBJ1-5
size: -
D: -
CDR3: CASSLADGAGPQHF
DNA: TGTGCCAGCAGCTTAGCGGACGGGGCGGGGCCCCAGCATTTT

V: TRBV3-1/TRBV3-2
J: TRBJ2-7
size: -
D: -
CDR3: CASSREREQYF
DNA: TGTGCCAGCAGCAGAGAAAGAGAGCAGTACTTC

V: TRBV7-6
J: TRBJ2-3
size: -
D: -
CDR3: CASSSSFRDSHPQDTQYF
DNA: TGTGCCAGCAGCTCCTCCTTCCGGGACTCCCACCCCCAAGATACGCAGTATTTT

V: TRBV2
J: TRBJ1-2
size: few
D: -
CDR3: CASSEDANYGYTF
DNA: TGTGCCAGCAGTGAGGACGCTAACTATGGCTACACCTTC

V: TRBV2
J: TRBJ2-2
size: -
D: -
CDR3: CASSLTVNTGELFF
DNA: TGTGCCAGCAGTCTGACTGTAAACACCGGGGAGCTGTTTTTT

V: TRBV28
J: TRBJ1-2
size: few
D: TRBD1
CDR3: CASSSGQNYGYTF
DNA: TGTGCCAGCAGCTCGGGACAGAACTATGGCTACACCTTC

V: TRBV28
J: TRBJ1-4
size: few
D: -
CDR3: CASVNEGGLNEKLFF
DNA: TGTGCCAGCGTTAATGAGGGGGGCCTTAATGAAAAACTGTTTTTT

V: TRBV28
J: TRBJ1-2
size: -
D: -
CDR3: CASSYQEGLYGYTF
DNA: TGTGCCAGCAGCTATCAGGAGGGCCTCTATGGCTACACCTTC

V: TRBV27
J: TRBJ2-2
size: -
D: TRBD1
CDR3: CASSLFLTGITGELFF
DNA: TGTGCCAGCAGTTTATTTCTGACAGGGATCACCGGGGAGCTGTTTTTT

V: TRBV11-2
J: TRBJ2-7
size: -
D: -
CDR3: CASSLEGNAGGQYF
DNA: TGTGCCAGCAGCTTAGAGGGTAACGCAGGTGGGCAGTACTTC

V: TRBV6-5
J: TRBJ2-1
size: -
D: -
CDR3: CATITPGAQFF
DNA: TGTGCCACGATAACCCCCGGGGCGCAGTTCTTC

V: TRBV9
J: TRBJ2-1
size: few
D: -
CDR3: CASSVGARLDSGHNEQFF
DNA: TGTGCCAGCAGCGTAGGGGCCCGACTGGATAGCGGCCACAATGAGCAGTTCTTC

V: TRBV2
J: TRBJ1-5
size: -
D: TRBD1
CDR3: CASSADRGGRGNQPQHF
DNA: TGTGCCAGCAGTGCAGACAGGGGAGGCCGAGGCAATCAGCCCCAGCATTTT

V: TRBV3-1/TRBV3-2
J: TRBJ1-2
size: -
D: -
CDR3: CASSQGLFGYTF
DNA: TGTGCCAGCAGCCAAGGACTTTTTGGCTACACCTTC

V: TRBV5-1
J: TRBJ1-1
size: few
D: -
CDR3: CASSLGTVYTEAFF
DNA: TGCGCCAGCAGCTTGGGAACAGTCTACACTGAAGCTTTCTTT

V: TRBV5-1
J: TRBJ1-5
size: once
D: -
CDR3: CASSPGLGAGQPQHF
DNA: TGCGCCAGCAGTCCGGGGCTGGGGGCAGGTCAGCCCCAGCATTTT

V: TRBV2
J: TRBJ2-5
size: once
D: TRBD1
CDR3: CASRLGTVQETQYF
DNA: TGTGCCAGCAGATTAGGGACAGTCCAAGAGACCCAGTACTTC

V: TRBV7-9
J: TRBJ2-1
size: -
D: TRBD2
CDR3: CASSPGLAADEQFF
DNA: TGTGCCAGCAGCCCCGGACTAGCAGCCGATGAGCAGTTCTTC

V: TRBV2
J: TRBJ2-5
size: few
D: -
CDR3: CASTRDQSETQYF
DNA: TGTGCCAGCACCCGGGACCAAAGTGAGACCCAGTACTTC

V: TRBV18
J: TRBJ2-7
size: -
D: TRBD2
CDR3: CASSPTGGIEQYF
DNA: TGTGCCAGCTCACCGACGGGGGGGATCGAGCAGTACTTC

V: TRBV5-5
J: TRBJ1-1
size: few
D: -
CDR3: CASSLRTVTNTEAFF
DNA: TGTGCCAGCAGCCTAAGGACAGTGACGAACACTGAAGCTTTCTTT

V: TRBV2
J: TRBJ1-5
size: -
D: -
CDR3: CASRPQWGNQPQHF
DNA: TGTGCCAGCAGACCCCAGTGGGGCAATCAGCCCCAGCATTTT

V: TRBV4-1
J: TRBJ1-2
size: -
D: -
CDR3: CASSQVQSQGYTF
DNA: TGCGCCAGCAGCCAAGTACAGTCTCAGGGCTACACCTTC

V: TRBV27
J: TRBJ1-5
size: -
D: TRBD1
CDR3: CASSNRGFNQPQHF
DNA: TGTGCCAGCAGTAACAGGGGTTTCAATCAGCCCCAGCATTTT

V: TRBV2
J: TRBJ1-2
size: -
D: -
CDR3: CASSETSWSGYTF
DNA: TGTGCCAGCAGTGAAACAAGCTGGAGTGGCTACACCTTC

V: TRBV28
J: TRBJ2-7
size: -
D: -
CDR3: CASSLDFYEQYF
DNA: TGTGCCAGCAGTCTAGATTTCTACGAGCAGTACTTC

V: TRBV27
J: TRBJ1-6
size: -
D: -
CDR3: CASNKQGPNSPLHF
DNA: TGTGCCAGCAACAAACAGGGCCCTAATTCACCCCTCCACTTT

V: TRBV6-5
J: TRBJ2-5
size: -
D: -
CDR3: CASSYFGASAQETQYF
DNA: TGTGCCAGCAGTTACTTCGGCGCGTCAGCTCAAGAGACCCAGTACTTC

V: TRBV19
J: TRBJ2-1
size: -
D: -
CDR3: CASSPSTWGSSYNEQFF
DNA: TGTGCCAGTAGTCCCTCTACGTGGGGGAGCTCCTACAATGAGCAGTTCTTC